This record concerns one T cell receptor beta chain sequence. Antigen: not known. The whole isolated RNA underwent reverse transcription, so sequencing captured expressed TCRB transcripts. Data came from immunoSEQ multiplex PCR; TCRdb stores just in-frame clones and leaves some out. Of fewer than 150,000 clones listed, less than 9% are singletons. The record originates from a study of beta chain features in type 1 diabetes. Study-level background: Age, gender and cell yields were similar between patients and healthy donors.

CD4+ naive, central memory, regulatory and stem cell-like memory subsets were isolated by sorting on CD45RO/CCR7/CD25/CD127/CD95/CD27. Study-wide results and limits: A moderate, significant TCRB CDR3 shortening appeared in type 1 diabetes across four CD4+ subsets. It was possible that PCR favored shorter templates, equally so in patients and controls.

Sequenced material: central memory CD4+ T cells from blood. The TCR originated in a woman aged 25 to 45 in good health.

The DNA for the CDR3 is TGCGCCAGCAGCCAAGCGGGTCTGAACACTGAAGCTTTCTTT. Its protein is CASSQAGLNTEAFF. The genes are TRBV4-1 and TRBJ1-1; unclear D gene. CDR3 length: 14 residues. Germline values: CDR1 MGHRA, CDR2 YSYEKL. Trimming cost V 1 base and J 0 bases, with 6 bases left between them.